The clone carrying this TCR beta chain came up a few times. Its antigen is unknown. These data come from a study of blood T cells in healthy people across ages. Primers used in a second PCR of about 7 to 12 cycles were a sample-barcoded 5' primer and a J-beta primer mix. TCRdb analysed the 5' RACE reads with MiXCR anew, one entry per CDR3 protein. The sample comprises 1.5 million to 1.9 million distinct CDR3 sequences, roughly 43% of which are singletons, and just over 4% rests with the top ten. Germline V gene sequence: CDR1 MNHEY, CDR2 SMNVEV (reference sequence). CDR3 length: 14 amino acids. V shed 3 bases and J shed 11 bases, with 19 bases lying between them. Per sample, at least 5.5 micrograms of total RNA were extracted. Study-wide results and caveats: Unsorted PBMCs ruled out conclusive naive versus antigen-experienced comparison.

The sequence was obtained from a young woman in good health. Sequencing was done on a sample of blood. The chain links TRBV27 to TRBJ2-5; D possibly corresponds to TRBD1 (6 bases). CDR3 DNA: TGTGCCAGCAGTTTGTCAGGGGCAAACAATGAGCAGTACTTC. Its protein is CASSLSGANNEQYF.